The 30 T cell receptor beta chains listed next were all sequenced from one sample in a study of cytomegalovirus exposure and HLA in healthy donors (dated by TCRdb to 2015 to 2018). The method was the immunoSEQ multiplex PCR assay. The multiplex PCR relied on a mix of 60 forward primers for TCR Vbeta segments and 13 reverse primers for TCR Jbeta segments. TCRdb stores this immuneACCESS table with in-frame sequences only. Part of the clones is absent; in the studies checked, under half of the shortfall reflects unresolved V genes, and no reason is known for the rest. A total of about 85,000 clones appear in this sample, approximately 80% of them only once. The ten top clones hold around a quarter of the sample. Sample: PBMCs. These receptors were collected from a woman aged 45 to 65 in good health and CMV-seropositive.

The chain links TRBV7-8 to TRBJ2-5; 16 positions match TRBD2. Per the germline V gene, CDR1 is SGHVS and CDR2 is FQNEAQ. The V gene end was trimmed by 1 base and the J gene end by 4 bases; junction bases not matched to a gene: 12. This CDR3 has 20 amino acids. CDR3: CASSLVGLAGGRRFGETQYF. In DNA form, the CDR3 reads TGTGCCAGCAGCTTAGTGGGACTAGCGGGGGGGCGAAGGTTTGGAGAGACCCAGTACTTC.

The gene calls are TRBV19 and TRBJ2-2; 9 positions agree with TRBD2. The CDR3 runs 16 residues. V lost 5 bases and J lost 13; bases outside the gene matches: 17. The germline V gene encodes CDR1 LNHDA and CDR2 SQIVND (reference sequence). CDR3 nucleotides: TGTGCCAGTAGTCCACCCCCCATAGCGGGGGCAACGGGGCTGTTTTTT. Translated, it gives CASSPPPIAGATGLFF.

The rearrangement uses TRBV5-1 and TRBJ2-2; D may be TRBD2 (6 bases). The length of the CDR3 is 15 residues. CDR1 and CDR2 (germline): SGHRS, YFSETQ. Trimming pared 2 bases from V and 0 bases from J, leaving 8 bases between. The CDR3 DNA reads as TGCGCCAGCAGCTTCGGAGGGACGAACACCGGGGAGCTGTTTTTT. Translating gives CASSFGGTNTGELFF.

The chain recombines TRBV5-6 with TRBJ1-1; possible D gene TRBD1, 6 bases. This CDR3 is 14 amino acids long. V lost 5 bases to trimming and J lost 2 bases, with 13 bases between them. Germline CDR1 is SGHDT and CDR2 is YYEEEE. The CDR3 bases are TGTGCCAGCAGGCAGGGACACATTAACACTGAAGCTTTCTTT. This encodes CASRQGHINTEAFF.

The chain is built from TRBV7-9 and TRBJ2-2; D remains ambiguous. With 1 base removed from V and 3 bases from J, the gap between germline ends came to 6 bases. The germline gives CDR1 SEHNR, CDR2 FQNEAQ (reference sequence). The CDR3 runs 14 residues. The CDR3 DNA reads as TGTGCCAGCAGCTTAGGGGCCCACACCGGGGAGCTGTTTTTT. It specifies CASSLGAHTGELFF.

This chain uses TRBV6-6 with TRBJ1-6; unclear D gene. The CDR3 runs to 13 residues. Germline loops: CDR1 MNHNY, CDR2 SVGAGI (reference sequence). V was cut by 8 bases and J by 7 bases, with 12 bases left in between. This CDR3 reads CASSGKPNSPLHF. CDR3 nucleotide sequence: TGTGCCAGCTCCGGGAAACCGAATTCACCCCTCCACTTT.

This clone was seen a single time. The rearrangement joins TRBV30 to TRBJ2-5; 8 bases are shared with TRBD1. After removal of 4 bases from V and 4 bases from J, the junction contained 5 bases not matched to a gene. This CDR3 contains 13 residues. CDR1 is GTSNPN and CDR2 is SVGIG in the germline V gene (reference sequence). CDR3 nucleotide sequence: TGTGCCTGGACGACAGGGGCCGGAGAGACCCAGTACTTC. It translates to CAWTTGAGETQYF.

With regard to this clone: A junction end diverges from the germline sequence, so it may reflect a read error. V gene TRBV7-9 combines with J gene TRBJ2-5; D may match TRBD1 or TRBD2 (6 bases each). Germline lookup yields CDR1 SEHNR and CDR2 FQNEAQ (reference sequence). This CDR3 contains 15 residues. For the CDR3, the DNA is TGTTCCAGCAGCTTAGGGGGGCGGCAGCAAGAGACCCAGTACTTC. Protein: CSSSLGGRQQETQYF.

The V gene is TRBV27, the J gene TRBJ1-3; 10 nucleotides line up with TRBD1. Germline V lookup: CDR1 MNHEY, CDR2 SMNVEV (reference sequence). The CDR3 contains 18 residues. V was pared by 5 bases and J by 4 bases, with 14 bases of the junction left unmatched. DNA of the CDR3: TGTGCCAGCAGTCTCCGATACCGACAGGGGGCGCCGGGAAACACCATATATTTT. Translated, it gives CASSLRYRQGAPGNTIYF.

The chain combines TRBV19 with TRBJ1-5; D is undetermined. Germline V gene sequence: CDR1 LNHDA, CDR2 SQIVND (reference sequence). The CDR3 has 15 amino acids. The ends were cut back, 3 bases at V and 5 bases at J, with 14 bases in the middle. CDR3 region: CASSIPDVEYQPQHF. The CDR3 nucleotides read TGTGCCAGTAGTATCCCAGACGTGGAGTATCAGCCCCAGCATTTT.

The genes are TRBV7-8 and TRBJ2-3, with 8 bases lining up with TRBD2. The V segment lost 1 base and the J segment 0 bases; nucleotides outside the gene matches: 3. CDR1 and CDR2 from the germline V gene are SGHVS and FQNEAQ. This CDR3 spans 16 amino acids. Here the CDR3 reads CASSLEERGSTDTQYF. The DNA of the CDR3 is TGTGCCAGCAGCTTAGAGGAGCGGGGGAGCACAGATACGCAGTATTTT.

V usage is TRBV7-6 and J usage is TRBJ2-5; TRBD1 aligns across 8 bases. Trimming at V came to 5 bases and at J to 3 bases, leaving 5 bases not matched to a gene. This CDR3 contains 14 residues. CDR1 is SGHVS, CDR2 FNYEAQ, per germline. DNA for the CDR3: TGTGCCAGCAGCAGTCGGACAGGGAAAGAGACCCAGTACTTC. It is translated as CASSSRTGKETQYF.

This clone was seen only a few times. The rearrangement links TRBV5-1 to TRBJ2-1; 7 bases are a match to TRBD1. The CDR3 is made up of 13 amino acids. V lost 2 bases and J lost 9; bases outside the gene matches: 5. CDR1 is SGHRS and CDR2 is YFSETQ in the germline V gene. CDR3 region: CASSFDRDGEQFF. CDR3 sequence (DNA): TGCGCCAGCAGCTTCGACAGGGACGGTGAGCAGTTCTTC.

The gene calls are TRBV27 and TRBJ1-2; no clear D gene. Deletions cut 0 bases from V and 3 bases from J, with 8 bases between. Germline CDR1 reads MNHEY; CDR2 reads SMNVEV (reference sequence). The CDR3 covers 14 residues. CDR3 nucleotides: TGTGCCAGCAGTTTATCCATGGCCGACTATGGCTACACCTTC. Translated: CASSLSMADYGYTF.

This chain links TRBV9 with TRBJ2-1, with 10 bases identical to TRBD2. The junction had 7 bases not matched to a gene; V was cut back by 7 bases and J by 6 bases. CDR3 length equals 14 residues. Germline V gives CDR1 SGDLS, CDR2 YYNGEE. The CDR3 DNA is TGTGCCAGCTCCTCTAGCGGGAGTGGCAATGAGCAGTTCTTC. It specifies CASSSSGSGNEQFF.

This clone was detected only a few times. This sequence joins TRBV10-2 and TRBJ1-3; D is unresolved. The V end was cut by 5 bases, the J end by 0 bases, with 8 bases between. The V gene's germline CDR1 is WSHSY and CDR2 SAAADI. The CDR3 totals 14 residues. CDR3 loop: CASSSHFSGNTIYF. The DNA of the CDR3 is TGCGCCAGCAGTAGTCACTTCTCTGGAAACACCATATATTTT.

The V gene is TRBV30, the J gene TRBJ1-2; possibly TRBD1 for D (5 bases). Germline assignment: CDR1 GTSNPN and CDR2 SVGIG (reference sequence). The CDR3 runs 16 residues. V was trimmed by 0 bases and J by 4 bases, leaving 18 bases between them. The DNA of the CDR3 is TGTGCCTGGAGTGTATCGGGCGGGGGAAGTGCCTATGGCTACACCTTC. This codes for CAWSVSGGGSAYGYTF.

By share, this clone ranks as medium-sized (0.01 to 0.1%). V usage is TRBV6-1 and J usage is TRBJ2-7; possibly TRBD2 for D (5 bases). Germline lookup yields CDR1 MNHNS and CDR2 SASEGT. This CDR3 is 14 amino acids long. Trimming left V 8 bases short and J 5 bases short, with 19 bases between. This CDR3 reads CASERAAGVHEQYV. As DNA, the CDR3 is TGTGCCAGCGAACGGGCCGCCGGGGTCCACGAGCAGTACGTC.

The chain employs TRBV29-1 and TRBJ1-2, with D unresolved. Deletions cut 4 bases from V and 8 bases from J, with 8 bases between. Germline V gives CDR1 SQVTM, CDR2 ANQGSEA. The CDR3 length is 10 residues. CDR3 DNA sequence: TGCAGCGTTGCCGAGGGAGGCTACACCTTC. This gives the protein CSVAEGGYTF.

This rearrangement joins TRBV30 to TRBJ2-3, with 7 bases matching TRBD1. V was clipped by 3 bases and J by 5 bases; unmatched bases: 5. The CDR3 has 13 amino acids. Germline CDR1 and CDR2: GTSNPN and SVGIG (reference sequence). CDR3 nucleotide sequence: TGTGCCTGGAGCCGACAGGGTGAAGATACGCAGTATTTT. Translated: CAWSRQGEDTQYF.

V gene TRBV4-2 combines with J gene TRBJ2-5, with TRBD2 matching over 10 bases. This CDR3 comprises 16 residues. The V segment lost 0 bases and the J segment 4 bases; nucleotides outside the gene matches: 5. In germline, CDR1 is LGHNA, CDR2 YNFKEQ. The CDR3 bases are TGTGCCAGCAGCCAAGAATCAAGCGGGGGGGGAGAGACCCAGTACTTC. As protein: CASSQESSGGGETQYF.

The V gene is TRBV7-2, the J gene TRBJ1-1, with TRBD1 as a possible D gene (6 bases). The CDR3 is 15 amino acids. The germline V and J ends were trimmed by 5 bases and 3 bases, with 16 bases remaining between them. Germline V gives CDR1 SGHTA, CDR2 FQGNSA. DNA of the CDR3: TGTGCCAGCAGCCCCTTTAGGGGGAGGGACACTGAAGCTTTCTTT. Translating gives CASSPFRGRDTEAFF.

This chain links TRBV5-4 with TRBJ1-5; D might be TRBD1 (6 bases). The V end was cut by 4 bases, the J end by 4 bases, with 9 bases between. Germline values: CDR1 SGHNT, CDR2 YYREEE (reference sequence). This CDR3 contains 13 residues. The CDR3: CASSQDRNQPQHF. Here the CDR3 DNA reads TGTGCCAGCAGCCAGGACAGAAATCAGCCCCAGCATTTT.

The rearrangement links TRBV9 to TRBJ1-5, with D perhaps TRBD1 (6 bases). Per germline, CDR1 SGDLS and CDR2 YYNGEE. The V end lost 3 bases, the J end lost 3 bases, and 13 bases lay between the germline ends. The CDR3 totals 15 residues. The CDR3 is CASSASGDYNQPQHF. The CDR3 nucleotides are TGTGCCAGCAGCGCTTCAGGGGACTACAATCAGCCCCAGCATTTT.

The J gene is TRBJ2-3, the V gene TRBV2; 7 bases match TRBD2. The CDR3 runs 13 residues. From germline, CDR1 is SNHLY and CDR2 FYNNEI. Trimming removed 7 bases from V and 6 bases from J; junction bases left unmatched: 7. The CDR3 loop is CASKERGGDTQYF. DNA of the CDR3: TGTGCCAGCAAAGAGCGGGGTGGGGATACGCAGTATTTT.

The chain links TRBV2 to TRBJ2-7, with TRBD2 as a possible D gene (6 bases). CDR1 is SNHLY and CDR2 is FYNNEI in the germline V gene. The CDR3 is 12 residues long. Trimming took off 7 bases at V and 4 bases at J, with 11 bases between the two ends. The CDR3 sequence is CASKLGGYEQYF. The CDR3 DNA sequence: TGTGCCAGCAAATTAGGAGGGTACGAGCAGTACTTC.

Remarks on this clone: The junction departs from germline at one end; a sequencing error may be responsible. The rearrangement joins TRBV19 to TRBJ1-1; TRBD1 aligns across 8 bases. The CDR3 length is 13 residues. In germline, CDR1 is LNHDA, CDR2 SQIVND (reference sequence). The CDR3: CASSITGGTEASF. In DNA form, the CDR3 reads TGTGCCAGTAGTATAACAGGGGGGACTGAAGCTTCCTTT.

The rearrangement uses TRBV6-5 and TRBJ2-1, with 9 bases identical to TRBD1. The CDR3 consists of 15 residues. Germline trimming cut 0 bases from V and 4 bases from J; bases unmatched to any gene: 1. Germline V CDR1 and CDR2: MNHEY, SVGAGI. The CDR3 is CASSYSGQGYNEQFF. CDR3 DNA: TGTGCCAGCAGTTACTCGGGACAGGGTTACAATGAGCAGTTCTTC.

The V gene is TRBV6-6, the J gene TRBJ2-5; 9 bases agree with TRBD1. Germline V gives CDR1 MNHNY, CDR2 SVGAGI (reference sequence). CDR3 length: 13 amino acids. V shed 6 bases, J shed 5 bases, and the junction held 4 bases outside the gene matches. The CDR3 coding sequence is TGTGCCAGCAGGGTGACAGGGGGGGAGACCCAGTACTTC. This sequence encodes CASRVTGGETQYF.

Here the CDR3 DNA reads TGTGCCAGCAGCTCTGTCGGACAGGGGAAGAACACTGAAGCTTTCTTT. Translation gives CASSSVGQGKNTEAFF. V is TRBV7-8 and J is TRBJ1-1, with TRBD1 matching over 9 bases. J was trimmed by 1 base and V by 4 bases; bases with no gene match: 7. This CDR3 is built from 16 residues. The germline V gene has CDR1 SGHVS and CDR2 FQNEAQ.